This T cell receptor beta chain emerged from a study of neurological immune-mediated disorders. Findings of the study overall: None of the CDR3 amino acid sequences in expanded clones turned up in more than one subject, which points to private repertoires in all groups.

CDR3 length: 15 residues. V dropped 4 bases and J dropped 6 bases, with 15 bases sitting between them. The cDNA was generated by 5'RACE with 10-nucleotide random UMIs. Via MiXCR, TCRdb re-called the 5' RACE reads, giving one row per CDR3 protein. There are tens of thousands of distinct CDR3 sequences in the sample; about 9.4% occur only once, and about 1.8% lies in the top ten. Volunteers at a blood bank in Maryland, USA, were the healthy controls. This clonotype was seen repeatedly, ten times or more. Its antigen is as yet unknown. The specimen was PBMCs. This sequence originates from a man aged 35 to 55 in good health. The chain carries TRBV12-3 or TRBV12-4 and TRBJ2-2; D tentatively reads TRBD1 or TRBD2 (5 bases each). The DNA for the CDR3 is TGTGCCAGCAGTTCTCGAGGGACCGGGCCCGGGGAGCTGTTTTTT. This sequence encodes CASSSRGTGPGELFF.